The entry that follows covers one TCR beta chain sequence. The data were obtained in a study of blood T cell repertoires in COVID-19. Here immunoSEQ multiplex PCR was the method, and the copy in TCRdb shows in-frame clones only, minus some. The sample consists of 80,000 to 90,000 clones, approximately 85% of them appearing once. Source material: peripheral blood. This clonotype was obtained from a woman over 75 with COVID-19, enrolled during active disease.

This chain's CDR3 is CASSSNAVAATSTDTQYF. CDR3 nucleotides: TGTGCCAGCAGCTCGAACGCTGTAGCGGCCACTAGCACAGATACGCAGTATTTT. The chain couples TRBV7-2 to TRBJ2-3, with D possibly matching TRBD2 (6 bases). The CDR3 sequence is 18 residues long. With 4 bases removed from V and 0 bases from J, the gap between germline ends came to 20 bases. Germline CDR1 reads SGHTA; CDR2 reads FQGNSA.